A selection of T cell receptor beta chains follows, all from one sample in a study of OX40 agonist ivuxolimab in advanced cancers. Profiling relied on immunoSEQ multiplex PCR, and the TCRdb table lists in-frame clones only, not all of them. Of about 46,000 clones listed, 82% were seen once; the top ten hold 1.5% to 2%. Source: CD4+ or CD8+ T cells sorted from blood, taken in a trial of the OX40 agonist ivuxolimab. The receptors derive from an adult with an advanced solid tumor such as melanoma, head and neck, liver or kidney cancer. The CDR3 runs from the conserved cysteine through the conserved F or W. D genes are given only for firm matches. Clone size is shown for a subset of rows, as once, few, many or a class of expanded clone.

clone size,J gene,D gene,V gene,CDR3 DNA,CDR3 protein
-,TRBJ1-2,-,TRBV7-9,TGTGCCACCGAGGGCGGTGGCTATGGCTACACCTTC,CATEGGGYGYTF
-,TRBJ2-7,-,TRBV7-2,TGTGCCAGCAGCTTAGGTCCGCGCAACTACGAGCAGTACTTC,CASSLGPRNYEQYF
-,TRBJ2-7,-,TRBV7-6,TGTGCCAGCAGCCCCCGGGACACCAACGAGCAGTACTTC,CASSPRDTNEQYF
-,TRBJ2-5,-,TRBV6-5,TGTGCCAGCAGTTACAGGGGTAATAGTGGTCAAGAGACCCAGTACTTC,CASSYRGNSGQETQYF
-,TRBJ1-2,-,TRBV6-6,TGTGCCAGCATCAAAAGACCAGGGGAATGGTCTGGCTACACCTTC,CASIKRPGEWSGYTF
-,TRBJ2-7,-,TRBV18,TGTGCCAGCTCACCACGACCGGGGTACGAGCAGTACTTC,CASSPRPGYEQYF
few,TRBJ1-2,-,TRBV5-1,TGCGCCAGCAGCTTGGGCGGGGACTATGGCTACACCTTC,CASSLGGDYGYTF
-,TRBJ1-3,-,TRBV30,TGTGCCTGGAAGGGGGCTGGAAACACCATATATTTT,CAWKGAGNTIYF
-,TRBJ2-5,-,TRBV7-2,TGTGCCAGCAGCTTCCAGGGGACCGAGGCCCAGTACTTC,CASSFQGTEAQYF
-,TRBJ2-3,-,TRBV2,TGTGCCAGCTCCCGTGGGGACCTCACAGATACGCAGTATTTT,CASSRGDLTDTQYF
-,TRBJ2-5,-,TRBV6-4,TGTGCCAGCCACCCCGGGGGCCAGAACCAAGAGACCCAGTACTTC,CASHPGGQNQETQYF
-,TRBJ2-5,-,TRBV30,TGTGCCTGGAGTGAAGGGGGTATGCAAGAGACCCAGTACTTC,CAWSEGGMQETQYF
-,TRBJ1-1,-,TRBV4-3,TGCGCCAGCAGCCAAGAAGGCGACACTGAAGCTTTCTTT,CASSQEGDTEAFF
once,TRBJ2-2,-,TRBV5-1,TGCGCCAGCAGCTTTAGCGGCGGGAACACCGGGGAGCTGTTTTTT,CASSFSGGNTGELFF
-,TRBJ1-2,-,TRBV6-5,TGTGCCAGCAGTTACCCCAGGGTTCCCCCGCACTATGGCTACACCTTC,CASSYPRVPPHYGYTF
few,TRBJ1-1,-,TRBV6-1,TGTGCCAGCAACGAACCTACAGGTGGGACTGAAGCTTTCTTT,CASNEPTGGTEAFF
few,TRBJ1-5,-,TRBV25-1,TGTGCCAGCAGTGACATGAATAGCAATCAGCCCCAGCATTTT,CASSDMNSNQPQHF
-,TRBJ2-3,TRBD2,TRBV6-4,TGTGCCAGCAGTGTAGCGGGGGGGACAGATACGCAGTATTTT,CASSVAGGTDTQYF
-,TRBJ1-2,TRBD1,TRBV5-5,TGTGCCAGCAGCTTGGTGGGGACAGGTTTCTACACCTTC,CASSLVGTGFYTF
-,TRBJ1-6,-,TRBV6-6,TGTGCCAGCAGTTACTCGATCCAGGGGAATTCACCCCTCCACTTT,CASSYSIQGNSPLHF
-,TRBJ2-3,-,TRBV19,TGTGCCAGTAGTATAGCACTAGCAGATACGCAGTATTTT,CASSIALADTQYF
-,TRBJ1-5,-,TRBV6-5,TGTGCCAGCAGTTTACTCGGACCTCAGGGACAGCCCCAGCATTTT,CASSLLGPQGQPQHF
-,TRBJ1-1,-,TRBV29-1,TGCAGCGCCCGGAAGCACCCAATGAACACTGAAGCTTTCTTT,CSARKHPMNTEAFF
-,TRBJ2-3,-,TRBV5-1,TGCGCCAGCAGCTTGGTTCAGGGCCCAGATACGCAGTATTTT,CASSLVQGPDTQYF
-,TRBJ2-7,-,TRBV6-1,TGTGCCAGCAGTGGGCCGGGACTTACCTACGAGCAGTACTTC,CASSGPGLTYEQYF
-,TRBJ2-2,-,TRBV6-1,TGTGCCAGCACCCTCGCCGGGAACACCGGGGAGCTGTTTTTT,CASTLAGNTGELFF
-,TRBJ1-1,-,TRBV19,TGTGCCAGTAGTATTCAGTTTGGGAACACTGAAGCTTTCTTT,CASSIQFGNTEAFF
-,TRBJ2-7,-,TRBV4-1,TGCGCCAGCAGCCCAAACCCCCAGGAATACGAGCAGTACTTC,CASSPNPQEYEQYF
-,TRBJ2-2,TRBD2,TRBV5-1,TGCGCCAGCAGCCAGGGACTAGCGGGGGGGCCGAACGGGGAGCTGTTTTTT,CASSQGLAGGPNGELFF
-,TRBJ2-1,-,TRBV5-4,TGTGCCAGCAGCTTGCGTAGCGGATTAGTTGATGAGCAGTTCTTC,CASSLRSGLVDEQFF
once,TRBJ2-3,-,TRBV7-9,TGTGCCAGCAGCTTAGAGACGCCTCTATACACAGATACGCAGTATTTT,CASSLETPLYTDTQYF
-,TRBJ1-3,-,TRBV15,TGTGCCACCAGCAGAGATCGGGGGCTGGCGTGGGGAAACACCATATATTTT,CATSRDRGLAWGNTIYF
-,TRBJ2-7,-,TRBV2,TGTGCCAGCAGTGAAGGTCCCCCAGGCCCATACGAGCAGTACTTC,CASSEGPPGPYEQYF
-,TRBJ1-3,-,TRBV6-5,TGTGCCAGCAGTCGTAGGTCTTCTGGAAACACCATATATTTT,CASSRRSSGNTIYF
-,TRBJ1-1,-,TRBV30,TGTGCCTGGACCAAAGGGTACGGAGAAGCTTTCTTT,CAWTKGYGEAFF
-,TRBJ1-1,TRBD1,TRBV15,TGTGCCACCAGCAGAGACCGGACAGGGACTGAAGCTTTCTTT,CATSRDRTGTEAFF
once,TRBJ1-2,-,TRBV19,TGTGCCAGTAGTATAGTGATGAAGGGGCCATGGGAAGGCTACACCTTC,CASSIVMKGPWEGYTF
-,TRBJ2-5,TRBD1,TRBV5-1,TGCGCCAGCAGGACAGGGGACCGGGAGACCCAGTACTTC,CASRTGDRETQYF
few,TRBJ2-3,-,TRBV6-6,TGTGCCAGCAGTTTTTCTGGACGGATCACAGATACGCAGTATTTT,CASSFSGRITDTQYF
once,TRBJ1-5,-,TRBV2,TGTGCCAGCAAAAGGCATTCGAGCAATCAGCCCCAGCATTTT,CASKRHSSNQPQHF
-,TRBJ1-1,-,TRBV5-5,TGTGCCAGCAGAACCGGGACGGCGAACACTGAAGCTTTCTTT,CASRTGTANTEAFF
-,TRBJ1-6,-,TRBV5-4,TGTGCCAGCAGCTCAGCAGACTCCTATAATTCACCCCTCCACTTT,CASSSADSYNSPLHF
-,TRBJ2-2,-,TRBV6-5,TGTGCCAGCAGTCCGACAGAAATTAACACCGGGGAGCTGTTTTTT,CASSPTEINTGELFF
-,TRBJ2-5,-,TRBV4-2,TGTGCCAGCAGCCAAGAACTGAACCAAGAGACCCAGTACTTC,CASSQELNQETQYF
-,TRBJ1-1,-,TRBV7-9,TGTGCCAGCAGCGGACGGGTGAACACTGAAGCTTTCTTT,CASSGRVNTEAFF
-,TRBJ1-2,TRBD1,TRBV6-1,TGTGCCAGCACCATCGGGACAGGAGGGGTCACTGGCTACACCTTC,CASTIGTGGVTGYTF
-,TRBJ1-4,-,TRBV6-5,TGTGCCAGCAGGTCCAGGTCGGGAATCGAAAAACTGTTTTTT,CASRSRSGIEKLFF
-,TRBJ2-7,TRBD2,TRBV19,TGTGCCAGCTCCCCCTCGATACTAGCGGGGGGGCACTACGAGCAGTACTTC,CASSPSILAGGHYEQYF
few,TRBJ2-2,-,TRBV7-2,TGTGCCAGCACCCTCGGGACCCCCGGGGAGCTGTTTTTT,CASTLGTPGELFF
-,TRBJ2-3,TRBD2,TRBV5-4,TGTGCCAGCAGCAGCGGGAGGGGGAGCACAGATACGCAGTATTTT,CASSSGRGSTDTQYF
-,TRBJ1-6,-,TRBV19,TGTGCCAGTAGTCGGACTTCAAGGGGCCTTCCGCCCCTCCACTTT,CASSRTSRGLPPLHF
-,TRBJ1-3,TRBD1,TRBV4-1,TGCGCCAGCAGCCAAGAACCCGGCAGGGGGTCTGGAAACACCATATATTTT,CASSQEPGRGSGNTIYF
few,TRBJ1-5,-,TRBV6-1,TGTGCCAGCCGGGCTATCGGGCCCAATCAGCCCCAGCATTTT,CASRAIGPNQPQHF
-,TRBJ1-2,TRBD1,TRBV27,TGTGCCAGCAGCCCTACGACAGGGTATGGCTACACCTTC,CASSPTTGYGYTF
-,TRBJ1-1,TRBD1,TRBV7-2,TGTGCCAGCAGCTTAGAGTCAGGGGGCTTGGGCACTGAAGCTTTCTTT,CASSLESGGLGTEAFF
-,TRBJ2-2,TRBD2,TRBV2,TGTGCCAGCAGTGCCCCCGGGCGGGGGGACACCGGGGAGCTGTTTTTT,CASSAPGRGDTGELFF
-,TRBJ1-1,-,TRBV30,TGTGCCTGGAGTGTCCCCCCGGGGGGGACTGAAGCTTTCTTT,CAWSVPPGGTEAFF
-,TRBJ2-1,-,TRBV19,TGTGCCAGTAAGGGGGGCCCCTCCTACAATGAGCAGTTCTTC,CASKGGPSYNEQFF
-,TRBJ2-5,-,TRBV5-3,TGTGCCAGAAGCGGTAGTAGCTGTGAGACCCAGTACTTC,CARSGSSCETQYF
-,TRBJ2-4,-,TRBV28,TGTGCCAGCAGTTCAGGGGGACTCAACAAAAACATTCAGTACTTC,CASSSGGLNKNIQYF